The clone carrying this T cell receptor (beta chain) was seen a few times. Using unique molecular identifiers, the investigators prepared the TCRbeta library. TCRdb recomputed calls from the PCR reads with MiXCR, one row per CDR3 protein. This table holds around 530,000 distinct CDR3 sequences, about 30% found once. This sample was included in a study of T-cell reconstitution after alpha-beta-depleted transplantation in children. Trimming took 3 bases from V and 3 from J; bases not matched to a gene: 6. Per germline, CDR1 DFQATT and CDR2 SNEGSKA (reference sequence). CDR3 length equals 14 residues. The V gene is TRBV20-1, the J gene TRBJ1-1; 8 nucleotides align to TRBD1. This TCR derives from a human donor who donated a stem cell graft to a child with aplastic anemia. This specimen consisted of PBMCs from the stem cell graft donor, obtained from the stem cell graft. The CDR3 region is CSASRTGWDTEAFF. In DNA, the CDR3 is TGCAGTGCTAGTAGGACAGGGTGGGACACTGAAGCTTTCTTT.